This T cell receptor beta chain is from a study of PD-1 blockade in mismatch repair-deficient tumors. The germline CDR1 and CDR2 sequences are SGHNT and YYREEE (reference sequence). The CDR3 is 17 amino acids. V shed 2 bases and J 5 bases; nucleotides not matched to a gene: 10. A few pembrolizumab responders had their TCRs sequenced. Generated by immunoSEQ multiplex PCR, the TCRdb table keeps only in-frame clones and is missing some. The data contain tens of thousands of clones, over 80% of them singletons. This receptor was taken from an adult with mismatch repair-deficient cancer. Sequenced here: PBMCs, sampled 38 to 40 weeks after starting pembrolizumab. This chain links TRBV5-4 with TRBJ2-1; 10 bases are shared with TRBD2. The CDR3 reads CASSFRPLAGDHNEQFF. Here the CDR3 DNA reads TGTGCCAGCAGCTTCCGCCCTCTAGCGGGAGATCACAATGAGCAGTTCTTC.